This T cell receptor beta chain was captured in a study of shared clonotypes between healthy human individuals. Clones were sequenced by immunoSEQ multiplex PCR, and TCRdb holds only the in-frame ones, with some missing. The table records about 380,000 clones, roughly 96% of them present only once. A single count supports this clone. CDR3 size: 15 residues. V was clipped by 5 bases and J by 2 bases; unmatched bases: 7. CDR1 and CDR2 (germline): SGHAT, FQNNGV. There were no recent acute infections or vaccinations among the donors, who were healthy HIV-negative adults. The chain is built from TRBV11-2 and TRBJ2-3; 7 bases fit TRBD2. This receptor was obtained from a man aged 25-40 years in good health. Sequencing was done on a sample of memory CD8+ T cells sorted from blood. Subset reported: CD45RO+ cells pooled with CCR7-negative TemRA cells. CDR3: CASSRGAGSTDTQYF. As DNA, the CDR3 is TGTGCCAGCAGCCGGGGAGCGGGATCCACAGATACGCAGTATTTT.